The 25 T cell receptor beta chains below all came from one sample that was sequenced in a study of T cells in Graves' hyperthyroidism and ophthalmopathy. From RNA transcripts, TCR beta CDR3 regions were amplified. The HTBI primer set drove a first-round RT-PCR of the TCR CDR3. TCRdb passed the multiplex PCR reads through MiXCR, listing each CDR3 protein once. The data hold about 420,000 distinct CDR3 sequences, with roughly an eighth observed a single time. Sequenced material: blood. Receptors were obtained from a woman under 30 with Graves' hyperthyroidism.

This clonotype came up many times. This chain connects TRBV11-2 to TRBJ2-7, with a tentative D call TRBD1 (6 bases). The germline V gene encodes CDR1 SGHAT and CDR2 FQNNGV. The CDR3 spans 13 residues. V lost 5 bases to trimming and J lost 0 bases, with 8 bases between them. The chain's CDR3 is CASSQGYSYEQYF. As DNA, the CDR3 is TGTGCCAGCAGCCAGGGGTACTCCTACGAGCAGTACTTC.

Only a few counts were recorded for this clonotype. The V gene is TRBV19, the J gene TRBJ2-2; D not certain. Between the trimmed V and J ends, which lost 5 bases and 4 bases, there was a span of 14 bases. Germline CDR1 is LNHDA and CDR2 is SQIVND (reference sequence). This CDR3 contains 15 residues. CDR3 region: CASSPTTAVTGELFF. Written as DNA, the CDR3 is TGTGCCAGTAGTCCTACGACCGCTGTCACCGGGGAGCTGTTTTTT.

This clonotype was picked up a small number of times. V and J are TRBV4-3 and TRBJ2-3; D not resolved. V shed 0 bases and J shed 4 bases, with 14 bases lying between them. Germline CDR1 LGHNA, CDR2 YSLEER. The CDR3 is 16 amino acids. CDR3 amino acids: CASSQDFYDEADTQYF. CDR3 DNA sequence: TGCGCCAGCAGCCAAGATTTCTATGACGAAGCAGATACGCAGTATTTT.

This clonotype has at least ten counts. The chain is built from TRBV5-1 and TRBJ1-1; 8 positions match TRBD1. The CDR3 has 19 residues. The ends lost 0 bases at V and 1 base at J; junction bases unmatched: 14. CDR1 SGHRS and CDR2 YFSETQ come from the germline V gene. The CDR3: CASSLADLRDGTGNTEAFF. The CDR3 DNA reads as TGCGCCAGCAGCTTGGCCGATCTGCGAGATGGGACAGGGAACACTGAAGCTTTCTTT.

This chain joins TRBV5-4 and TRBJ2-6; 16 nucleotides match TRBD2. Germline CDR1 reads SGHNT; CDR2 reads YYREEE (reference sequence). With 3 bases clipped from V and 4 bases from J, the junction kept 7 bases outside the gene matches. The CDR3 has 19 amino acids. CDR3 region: CASSWPGLAGGLGANVLTF. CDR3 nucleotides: TGTGCCAGCAGCTGGCCGGGACTAGCGGGAGGGCTGGGGGCCAACGTCCTGACTTTC.

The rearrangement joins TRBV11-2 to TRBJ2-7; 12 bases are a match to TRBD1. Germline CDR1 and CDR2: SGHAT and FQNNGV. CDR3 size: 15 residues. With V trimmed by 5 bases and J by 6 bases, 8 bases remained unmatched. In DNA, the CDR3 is TGTGCCAGCAGCCCGCCGGGACAGGGGGCACCCGAGCAGTACTTC. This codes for CASSPPGQGAPEQYF. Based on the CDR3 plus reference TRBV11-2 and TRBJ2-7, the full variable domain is EAGVAQSPRYKIIEKRQSVAFWCNPISGHATLYWYQQILGQGPKLLIQFQNNGVVDDSQLPKDRFSAERLKGVDSTLKIQPAKLEDSAVYLCASSPPGQGAPEQYFGPGTRLTVT.

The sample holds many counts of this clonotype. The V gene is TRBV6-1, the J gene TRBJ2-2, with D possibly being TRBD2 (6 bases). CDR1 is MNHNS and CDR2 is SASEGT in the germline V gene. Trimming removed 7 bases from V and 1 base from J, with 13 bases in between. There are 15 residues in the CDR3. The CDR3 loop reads CASKGGTGNTGELFF. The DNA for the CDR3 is TGTGCCAGCAAGGGCGGGACTGGGAACACCGGGGAGCTGTTTTTT.

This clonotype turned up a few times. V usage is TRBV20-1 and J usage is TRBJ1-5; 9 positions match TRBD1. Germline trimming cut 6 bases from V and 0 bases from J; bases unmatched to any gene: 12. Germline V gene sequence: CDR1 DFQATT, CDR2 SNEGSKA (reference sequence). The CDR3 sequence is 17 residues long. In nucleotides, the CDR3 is TGCAGTGCCCTCTGGGACAGGGACACTAGTAGCAATCAGCCCCAGCATTTT. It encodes CSALWDRDTSSNQPQHF.

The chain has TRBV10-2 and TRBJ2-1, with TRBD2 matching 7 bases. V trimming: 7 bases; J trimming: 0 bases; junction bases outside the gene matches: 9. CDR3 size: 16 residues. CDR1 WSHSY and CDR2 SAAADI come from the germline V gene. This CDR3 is CASKANSGYSYNEQFF. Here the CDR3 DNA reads TGCGCCAGCAAAGCGAATAGCGGGTACTCCTACAATGAGCAGTTCTTC.

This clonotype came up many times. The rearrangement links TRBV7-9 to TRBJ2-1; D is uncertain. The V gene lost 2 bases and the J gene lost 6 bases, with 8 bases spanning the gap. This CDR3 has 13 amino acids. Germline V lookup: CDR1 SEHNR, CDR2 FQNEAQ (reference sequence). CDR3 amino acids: CASSLRLPNEQFF. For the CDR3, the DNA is TGTGCCAGCAGCTTAAGGCTACCCAATGAGCAGTTCTTC.

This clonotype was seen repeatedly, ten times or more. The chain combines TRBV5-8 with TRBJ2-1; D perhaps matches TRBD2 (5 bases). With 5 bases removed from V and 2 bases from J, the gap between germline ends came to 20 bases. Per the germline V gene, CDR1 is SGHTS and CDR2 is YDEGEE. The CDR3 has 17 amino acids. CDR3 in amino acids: CASSQNRGLRAYNEQFF. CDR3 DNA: TGTGCCAGCAGTCAGAACCGCGGGCTGAGGGCCTACAATGAGCAGTTCTTC.

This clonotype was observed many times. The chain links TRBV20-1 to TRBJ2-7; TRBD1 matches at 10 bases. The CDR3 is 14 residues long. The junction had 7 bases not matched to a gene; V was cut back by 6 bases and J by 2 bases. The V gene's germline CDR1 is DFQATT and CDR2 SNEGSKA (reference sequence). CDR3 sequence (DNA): TGCAGTGCCAAGACAGGGGGCAACACCTACGAGCAGTACTTC. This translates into CSAKTGGNTYEQYF.

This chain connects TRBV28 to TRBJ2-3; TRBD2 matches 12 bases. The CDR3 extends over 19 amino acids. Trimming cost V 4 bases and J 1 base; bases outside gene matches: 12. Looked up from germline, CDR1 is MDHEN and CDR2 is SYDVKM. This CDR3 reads CASSSESSGREGGTDTQYF. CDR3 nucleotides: TGTGCCAGCAGTTCGGAATCTAGCGGGAGGGAGGGGGGCACAGATACGCAGTATTTT.

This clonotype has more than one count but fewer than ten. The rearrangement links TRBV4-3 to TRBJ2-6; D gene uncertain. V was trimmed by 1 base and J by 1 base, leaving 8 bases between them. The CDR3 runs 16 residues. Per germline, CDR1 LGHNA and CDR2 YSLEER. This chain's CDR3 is CASSQVSESGANVLTF. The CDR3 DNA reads TGCGCCAGCAGCCAAGTCTCAGAGTCTGGGGCCAACGTCCTGACTTTC.

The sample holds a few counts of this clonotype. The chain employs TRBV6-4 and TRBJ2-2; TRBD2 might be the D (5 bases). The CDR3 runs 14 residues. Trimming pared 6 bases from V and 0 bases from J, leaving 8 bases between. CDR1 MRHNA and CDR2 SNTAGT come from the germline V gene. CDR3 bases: TGTGCCAGCAGCCGTAGCGCGAACACCGGGGAGCTGTTTTTT. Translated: CASSRSANTGELFF.

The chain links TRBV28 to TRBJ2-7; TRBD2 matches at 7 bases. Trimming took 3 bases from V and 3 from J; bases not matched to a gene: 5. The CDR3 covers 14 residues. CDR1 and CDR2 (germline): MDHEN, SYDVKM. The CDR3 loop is CASSFSQRDYEQYF. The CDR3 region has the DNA TGTGCCAGCAGTTTTAGCCAGCGGGACTACGAGCAGTACTTC.

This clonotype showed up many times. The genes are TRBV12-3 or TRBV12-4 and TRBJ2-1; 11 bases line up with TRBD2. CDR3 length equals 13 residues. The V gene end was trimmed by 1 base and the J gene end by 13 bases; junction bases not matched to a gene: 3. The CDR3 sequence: CASSLDGTSGQFF. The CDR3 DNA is TGTGCCAGCAGTTTAGATGGGACTAGCGGTCAGTTCTTC.

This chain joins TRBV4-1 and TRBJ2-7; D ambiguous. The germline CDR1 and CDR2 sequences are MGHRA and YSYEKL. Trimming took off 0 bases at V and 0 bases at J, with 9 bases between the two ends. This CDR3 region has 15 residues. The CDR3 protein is CASSQDGESSYEQYF. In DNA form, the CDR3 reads TGCGCCAGCAGCCAAGACGGCGAAAGCTCCTACGAGCAGTACTTC.

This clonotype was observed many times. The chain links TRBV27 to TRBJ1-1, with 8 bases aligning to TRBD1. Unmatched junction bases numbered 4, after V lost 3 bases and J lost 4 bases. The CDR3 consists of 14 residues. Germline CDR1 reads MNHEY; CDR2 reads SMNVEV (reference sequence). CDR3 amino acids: CASSFHTGGTEAFF. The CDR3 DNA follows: TGTGCCAGCAGTTTCCATACAGGGGGCACTGAAGCTTTCTTT.

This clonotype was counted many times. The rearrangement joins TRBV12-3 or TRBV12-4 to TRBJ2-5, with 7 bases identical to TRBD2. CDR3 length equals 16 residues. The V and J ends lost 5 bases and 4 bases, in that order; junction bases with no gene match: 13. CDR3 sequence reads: CASSPFSGPWRETQYF. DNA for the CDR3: TGTGCCAGCAGTCCTTTTAGCGGGCCTTGGCGAGAGACCCAGTACTTC.

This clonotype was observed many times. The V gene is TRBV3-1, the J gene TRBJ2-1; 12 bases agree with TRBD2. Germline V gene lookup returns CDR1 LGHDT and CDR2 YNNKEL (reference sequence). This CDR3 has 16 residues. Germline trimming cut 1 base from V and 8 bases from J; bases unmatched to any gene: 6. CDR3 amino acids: CASSQATSGSRHEQFF. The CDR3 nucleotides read TGTGCCAGCAGCCAAGCGACTAGCGGGAGTCGCCATGAGCAGTTCTTC.

CDR3 nucleotide sequence: TGCAGCGTCAGGACAGGGGTGGGATCCGGGGAGCTGTTTTTT. It yields the protein CSVRTGVGSGELFF. The V and J genes are TRBV29-1 and TRBJ2-2; 9 nucleotides align to TRBD1. The CDR3 is made up of 14 amino acids. The ends lost 6 bases at V and 6 bases at J; junction bases unmatched: 8. Germline V lookup: CDR1 SQVTM, CDR2 ANQGSEA.

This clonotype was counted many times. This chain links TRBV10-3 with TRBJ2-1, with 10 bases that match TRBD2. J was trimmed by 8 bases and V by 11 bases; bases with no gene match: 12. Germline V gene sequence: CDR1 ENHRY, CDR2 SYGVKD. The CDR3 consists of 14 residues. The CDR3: CAAQSASGSYEQFF. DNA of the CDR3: TGTGCCGCACAGAGTGCTAGCGGGAGCTATGAGCAGTTCTTC.

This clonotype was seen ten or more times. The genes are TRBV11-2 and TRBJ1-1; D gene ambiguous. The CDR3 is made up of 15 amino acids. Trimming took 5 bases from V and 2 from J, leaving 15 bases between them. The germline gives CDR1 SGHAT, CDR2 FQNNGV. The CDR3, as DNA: TGTGCCAGCAGCCCCAGTCTAGGGTCTAACACTGAAGCTTTCTTT. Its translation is CASSPSLGSNTEAFF.

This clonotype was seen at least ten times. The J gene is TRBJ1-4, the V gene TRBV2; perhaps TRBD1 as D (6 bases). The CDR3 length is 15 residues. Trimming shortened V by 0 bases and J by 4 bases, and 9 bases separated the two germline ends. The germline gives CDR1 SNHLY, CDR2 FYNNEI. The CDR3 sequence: CASSEAGQHNEKLFF. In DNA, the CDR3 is TGTGCCAGCAGTGAAGCCGGACAGCATAATGAAAAACTGTTTTTT.